These 20 T cell receptor beta chains were sequenced from one sample in a study of cytomegalovirus exposure and HLA in healthy donors. Some clones are missing from TCRdb's copy, which holds only in-frame ones; the method was immunoSEQ multiplex PCR. The table lists 200,000 to 250,000 clones, less than 85% of them singletons, with less than 7% in the top ten. Sequencing was carried out using PBMCs. These receptors were collected from a young woman in good health and CMV-seronegative.

V and J are TRBV28 and TRBJ1-1, with D possibly matching TRBD1 (5 bases). The CDR3 spans 13 residues. V lost 8 bases and J lost 1, with 11 bases in between. Germline V gene sequence: CDR1 MDHEN, CDR2 SYDVKM. The DNA of the CDR3 is TGTGCCAGCGCGGGACGGCCGAACACTGAAGCTTTCTTT. Translated: CASAGRPNTEAFF.

This chain joins TRBV28 and TRBJ1-1; D is uncertain. Germline V CDR1 and CDR2: MDHEN, SYDVKM. This CDR3 spans 14 amino acids. V lost 2 bases and J 2 bases, leaving 9 bases between the germline ends. CDR3 sequence reads: CASSLNFGNTEAFF. Written as DNA, the CDR3 is TGTGCCAGCAGTTTAAACTTCGGTAACACTGAAGCTTTCTTT.

This clone was observed a single time. The chain has TRBV28 and TRBJ1-2; no clear D. V was trimmed by 5 bases and J by 6 bases, leaving 19 bases between them. Germline lookup yields CDR1 MDHEN and CDR2 SYDVKM. The CDR3 has 15 amino acids. CDR3 protein: CASSLSFGQRNGYTF. In DNA form, the CDR3 reads TGTGCCAGCAGTCTATCCTTCGGGCAAAGGAATGGCTACACCTTC.

V and J are TRBV2 and TRBJ2-3, with D possibly being TRBD1 (5 bases). Per the germline V gene, CDR1 is SNHLY and CDR2 is FYNNEI. There are 15 residues in the CDR3. V was trimmed by 7 bases and J by 3 bases, leaving 17 bases between them. The CDR3 protein is CASTSQRGWTDTQYF. The CDR3 DNA reads as TGTGCCAGCACATCTCAAAGGGGCTGGACAGATACGCAGTATTTT.

This clone has more than one count but fewer than ten. This chain connects TRBV29-1 to TRBJ2-1; 15 nucleotides match TRBD2. The germline gives CDR1 SQVTM, CDR2 ANQGSEA. J was trimmed by 6 bases and V by 7 bases; bases with no gene match: 4. The CDR3 is 14 residues long. CDR3 loop: CSGWTSGRANEQFF. As DNA, the CDR3 is TGCAGCGGATGGACTAGCGGGAGGGCCAATGAGCAGTTCTTC.

The V and J genes are TRBV7-6 and TRBJ1-4; a weak D match, TRBD1 (6 bases). Deletions cut 5 bases from V and 2 bases from J, with 15 bases between. CDR1 is SGHVS, CDR2 FNYEAQ, per germline. The CDR3 covers 16 residues. CDR3 nucleotides: TGTGCCAGCAGCCTAGGGGGGGCATTGACTAATGAAAAACTGTTTTTT. It specifies CASSLGGALTNEKLFF.

V is TRBV2 and J is TRBJ1-1, with a weak D call TRBD1 (5 bases). V dropped 7 bases and J dropped 1 base, with 13 bases sitting between them. The CDR3 consists of 14 residues. In germline, CDR1 is SNHLY, CDR2 FYNNEI. The CDR3 loop is CASNPNRRNTEAFF. CDR3 in DNA: TGTGCCAGCAACCCCAACAGGAGGAACACTGAAGCTTTCTTT. The whole variable domain, remainder taken from reference TRBV2 and TRBJ1-1, is EPEVTQTPSHQVTQMGQEVILRCVPISNHLYFYWYRQILGQKVEFLVSFYNNEISEKSEIFDDQFSVERPDGSNFTLKIRSTKLEDSAMYFCASNPNRRNTEAFFGQGTRLTVV.

The V gene is TRBV6-1, the J gene TRBJ2-3, with 7 bases lining up with TRBD1. Germline trimming cut 6 bases from V and 2 bases from J; bases unmatched to any gene: 2. CDR1 and CDR2 from the germline V gene are MNHNS and SASEGT. This CDR3 is 13 amino acids long. The CDR3 bases are TGTGCCAGCAGCACAGGGGACACAGATACGCAGTATTTT. Protein product: CASSTGDTDTQYF.

V is TRBV5-1 and J is TRBJ1-2, with 7 bases fitting TRBD1. J gave up 8 bases and V 3 bases, and 13 bases lay outside the gene matches. The germline CDR1 and CDR2 sequences are SGHRS and YFSETQ. The CDR3 contains 15 residues. The CDR3 protein is CASSSGQATARGYTF. CDR3 nucleotide sequence: TGCGCCAGCAGCTCCGGACAGGCTACTGCTCGGGGCTACACCTTC.

There are a few counts of this clone. The chain joins TRBV6-7 to TRBJ1-1; D ambiguous. TRBV6-7 qualifies as an ORF whose function is uncertain. The CDR3 spans 15 residues. V lost 0 bases and J 3 bases, leaving 11 bases between the germline ends. CDR3 in DNA: TGTGCCAGCAGTTACTCTGGGAGACCATACACTGAAGCTTTCTTT. Translated, it gives CASSYSGRPYTEAFF.

The V gene is TRBV5-1, the J gene TRBJ2-2; tentatively, D is TRBD1 (5 bases). This CDR3 has 15 residues. Trimming shortened V by 0 bases and J by 3 bases, and 9 bases separated the two germline ends. Germline CDR1 reads SGHRS; CDR2 reads YFSETQ. The CDR3 loop reads CASSLGIGDTGELFF. The DNA of the CDR3 is TGCGCCAGCAGCTTGGGTATAGGGGACACCGGGGAGCTGTTTTTT.

CDR3 in amino acids: CASKLAGQETQYF. For the CDR3, the DNA is TGCGCCAGTAAGCTAGCGGGACAAGAGACCCAGTACTTC. The chain carries TRBV10-2 and TRBJ2-5; 9 bases line up with TRBD2. With 9 bases clipped from V and 2 bases from J, the junction kept 4 bases outside the gene matches. The CDR3 is 13 residues long. Germline assignment: CDR1 WSHSY and CDR2 SAAADI.

V is TRBV9 and J is TRBJ2-1; TRBD2 matches at 7 bases. The CDR3 totals 14 residues. V gave up 3 bases and J gave up 2 bases; unmatched junction bases: 2. Germline lookup yields CDR1 SGDLS and CDR2 YYNGEE. CDR3 residues: CASSELATYNEQFF. DNA of the CDR3: TGTGCCAGCAGCGAACTAGCGACCTACAATGAGCAGTTCTTC.

The V call is TRBV6-1, the J call TRBJ2-2, with TRBD1 as a possible D gene (7 bases). CDR3 length equals 11 residues. The germline V gene encodes CDR1 MNHNS and CDR2 SASEGT. V lost 11 bases, J lost 12 bases, and 16 bases lay in between. CDR3 nucleotides: TGTGCCGGGGGGAGACAGGGCCAGCTGTTTTTT. Translating gives CAGGRQGQLFF.

This clone occurred a few times. The chain is built from TRBV5-1 and TRBJ2-7, with 10 positions matching TRBD1. CDR3 size: 16 residues. Germline values: CDR1 SGHRS, CDR2 YFSETQ. Trimming removed 3 bases from V and 4 bases from J; junction bases left unmatched: 10. CDR3 nucleotide sequence: TGCGCCAGCAGCTCTTACCCGGGACAGGGGATGTACGAGCAGTACTTC. Translation gives CASSSYPGQGMYEQYF.

The chain couples TRBV7-3 to TRBJ1-2; D may be TRBD1 (6 bases). V was shortened by 5 bases and J by 5 bases, with 12 bases between the two germline ends. This CDR3 is 13 amino acids long. Germline V gene data show CDR1 as SGHTA and CDR2 as FQGTGA. The CDR3 sequence: CASSLGAGYGYTF. CDR3 nucleotides: TGTGCCAGCAGCCTGGGGGCAGGGTATGGCTACACCTTC. The full variable domain, with the rest looked up from reference TRBV7-3 and TRBJ1-2, is GAGVSQTPSNKVTEKGKYVELRCDPISGHTALYWYRQSLGQGPEFLIYFQGTGAADDSGLPNDRFFAVRPEGSVSTLKIQRTERGDSAVYLCASSLGAGYGYTFGSGTRLTVV.

The chain joins TRBV18 to TRBJ1-5; 8 nucleotides align to TRBD1. V lost 3 bases to trimming and J lost 8 bases; unmatched junction nucleotides: 9. There are 15 residues in the CDR3. The germline V gene encodes CDR1 KGHSH and CDR2 LQKENI. The CDR3 bases are TGTGCCAGCTCACCTGGACCGGACAGGGACGAGCCCCAGCATTTT. Protein: CASSPGPDRDEPQHF. Using reference TRBV18 and TRBJ1-5 for the parts outside the CDR3, the full variable domain is NAGVMQNPRHLVRRRGQEARLRCSPMKGHSHVYWYRQLPEEGLKFMVYLQKENIIDESGMPKERFSAEFPKEGPSILRIQQVVRGDSAAYFCASSPGPDRDEPQHFGDGTRLSIL.

The chain links TRBV2 to TRBJ2-3; 11 bases are a match to TRBD2. The CDR3 spans 16 residues. V lost 5 bases and J lost 2; bases outside the gene matches: 6. Looked up from germline, CDR1 is SNHLY and CDR2 is FYNNEI. The CDR3 spells CASSKGLAAATDTQYF. The CDR3 bases are TGTGCCAGCAGTAAGGGACTAGCGGCTGCCACAGATACGCAGTATTTT.

The rearrangement uses TRBV10-3 and TRBJ2-5; D gene ambiguous. The CDR3 extends over 12 amino acids. Germline V gene data show CDR1 as ENHRY and CDR2 as SYGVKD. Trimming left V 6 bases short and J 1 base short, with 6 bases between. CDR3 sequence: CAISATQETQYF. As DNA, the CDR3 is TGTGCCATCAGCGCAACCCAAGAGACCCAGTACTTC.

The V gene is TRBV5-6, the J gene TRBJ2-5, with 11 positions matching TRBD2. The CDR3 runs to 18 residues. Germline-derived CDR1 and CDR2 are SGHDT and YYEEEE. Unmatched junction bases numbered 15, after V lost 6 bases and J lost 2 bases. The CDR3 spells CASTLRIAGGPGQETQYF. The CDR3 DNA is TGTGCCAGCACCCTGCGGATAGCGGGAGGGCCGGGGCAAGAGACCCAGTACTTC.